These 19 T cell receptor beta chains were all obtained from the same sample, sequenced in a study of blood T cell repertoires in COVID-19. The assay was immunoSEQ multiplex PCR, and TCRdb's table has in-frame clones only and misses some. The repertoire holds roughly 200,000 clones, with around 86% as singletons. The sample comprised PBMCs or T cells enriched from blood (not recorded which). Receptors originate from a man aged 25 to 40 in a cohort exposed to, infected with or recovered from COVID-19 (not recorded which).

This clone appeared a few times. This sequence joins TRBV12-5 and TRBJ1-2; tentatively, D is TRBD1 (5 bases). Trimming pared 2 bases from V and 7 bases from J, leaving 17 bases between. This CDR3 has 15 amino acids. Germline V gene lookup returns CDR1 LGHNT and CDR2 FRNRAP. The CDR3 reads CASGLTNQGFAGYTF. As DNA, the CDR3 is TGTGCTAGTGGTTTGACAAATCAGGGCTTCGCTGGCTACACCTTC.

This chain connects TRBV7-8 to TRBJ1-5; the match to TRBD1 covers 7 bases. The CDR3 sequence is 16 residues long. J was trimmed by 5 bases and V by 1 base; bases with no gene match: 8. Germline V gene lookup returns CDR1 SGHVS and CDR2 FQNEAQ. CDR3 protein: CASSLDRDRAYQPQHF. CDR3 bases: TGTGCCAGCAGCTTAGACCGGGACAGAGCTTATCAGCCCCAGCATTTT.

The CDR3 reads CASSLNSRSYEQYF. The CDR3, as DNA: TGCGCCAGCAGCTTGAACAGCCGCTCCTACGAGCAGTACTTC. The chain couples TRBV5-1 to TRBJ2-7, with D unclear. The CDR3 sequence is 14 residues long. Trimming removed 1 base from V and 0 bases from J, with 8 bases in between. The germline gives CDR1 SGHRS, CDR2 YFSETQ.

This rearrangement joins TRBV7-8 to TRBJ1-2, with TRBD1 matching 7 bases. Germline assignment: CDR1 SGHVS and CDR2 FQNEAQ. V lost 1 base to trimming and J lost 8 bases; unmatched junction nucleotides: 16. The CDR3 spans 17 residues. CDR3 DNA sequence: TGTGCCAGCAGCTTAGATGGTAGGGGGCGCCTGCCTATGGGCTACACCTTC. Encoded protein: CASSLDGRGRLPMGYTF.

The V and J genes are TRBV27 and TRBJ1-1, with no clear D. The CDR3 runs 13 residues. Trimming removed 8 bases at V and 0 bases at J, with 10 bases between. Germline V gene lookup returns CDR1 MNHEY and CDR2 SMNVEV (reference sequence). The CDR3 here is CASPERLNTEAFF. The CDR3 coding sequence is TGTGCCAGCCCCGAGCGATTGAACACTGAAGCTTTCTTT.

This chain connects TRBV7-8 to TRBJ1-1, with 9 bases lining up with TRBD1. Per the germline V gene, CDR1 is SGHVS and CDR2 is FQNEAQ. The CDR3 is made up of 14 amino acids. The ends lost 0 bases at V and 5 bases at J; junction bases unmatched: 1. The CDR3 DNA follows: TGTGCCAGCAGCTTAGCCGACAGGGGGACTGAAGCTTTCTTT. Translated, it gives CASSLADRGTEAFF.

V usage is TRBV6-5 and J usage is TRBJ1-6; no firm D call. V gave up 6 bases and J gave up 8 bases, with 11 bases separating them. This CDR3 is built from 13 residues. Germline V gene lookup returns CDR1 MNHEY and CDR2 SVGAGI. The CDR3, as DNA: TGTGCCAGCAGCACCGGGAGCTATTCACCCCTCCACTTT. Protein product: CASSTGSYSPLHF.

The chain employs TRBV19 and TRBJ1-5, with 10 bases lining up with TRBD1. Germline V lookup: CDR1 LNHDA, CDR2 SQIVND (reference sequence). This CDR3 spans 14 amino acids. The V gene end was trimmed by 7 bases and the J gene end by 2 bases; junction bases not matched to a gene: 2. CDR3 region: CASTGTGGNQPQHF. CDR3 DNA: TGTGCCAGTACCGGGACAGGGGGCAATCAGCCCCAGCATTTT.

The CDR3 spells CSVGGLGYGYTF. The CDR3 DNA reads TGCAGCGTCGGGGGTTTAGGCTATGGCTACACCTTC. This chain joins TRBV29-1 and TRBJ1-2, with TRBD1 as a possible D gene (5 bases). CDR1 and CDR2 (germline): SQVTM, ANQGSEA. The germline V and J ends were trimmed by 6 bases and 4 bases, with 12 bases remaining between them. This CDR3 is built from 12 residues.

This chain uses TRBV2 with TRBJ2-3; 11 bases are shared with TRBD2. The CDR3 has 14 amino acids. Trimming cost V 9 bases and J 6 bases; bases outside gene matches: 8. In germline, CDR1 is SNHLY, CDR2 FYNNEI. This CDR3 is CASHSGRASDTQYF. In nucleotides, the CDR3 is TGTGCCAGTCATAGCGGGAGGGCCTCGGATACGCAGTATTTT.

Here the CDR3 DNA reads TGTGCCAGCAGACCCTCGGACACGTCCTACGAGCAGTACTTC. The encoded protein is CASRPSDTSYEQYF. The chain combines TRBV5-6 with TRBJ2-7; D might be TRBD1 (5 bases). The CDR3 is 14 residues long. Germline V gene lookup returns CDR1 SGHDT and CDR2 YYEEEE. The V end was cut by 5 bases, the J end by 1 base, with 13 bases between.

This clone was counted once. The sample carries other DNA sequences with the same CDR3. The gene calls are TRBV27 and TRBJ2-7; D is perhaps TRBD2 (6 bases). This CDR3 has 13 amino acids. The germline V gene encodes CDR1 MNHEY and CDR2 SMNVEV (reference sequence). V was cut by 5 bases and J by 2 bases, with 10 bases left in between. For the CDR3, the DNA is TGTGCCAGCAGTCCTACGGGGGCCTACGAGCAGTACTTC. It translates to CASSPTGAYEQYF.

The CDR3, as DNA: TGTGCCAGCGGTCCGGTTCCCTACGAGCAGTACTTC. It codes for CASGPVPYEQYF. The chain carries TRBV6-5 and TRBJ2-7, with no clear D. The CDR3 covers 12 residues. CDR1 is MNHEY, CDR2 SVGAGI, per germline. Trimming left V 8 bases short and J 2 bases short, with 10 bases between.

The chain combines TRBV19 with TRBJ1-1; D perhaps matches TRBD1 (6 bases). V dropped 6 bases and J dropped 3 bases, with 8 bases sitting between them. Looked up from germline, CDR1 is LNHDA and CDR2 is SQIVND (reference sequence). This CDR3 comprises 12 residues. CDR3 coding DNA: TGTGCCAGTAGCGCAGGGGACACTGAAGCTTTCTTT. Its translation is CASSAGDTEAFF.

V usage is TRBV11-2 and J usage is TRBJ1-4; D not certain. Trimming pared 10 bases from V and 5 bases from J, leaving 14 bases between. CDR3 length equals 13 residues. Germline V lookup: CDR1 SGHAT, CDR2 FQNNGV. CDR3 loop: CATARRRNEKLFF. The CDR3 DNA is TGTGCCACCGCAAGGAGACGAAATGAAAAACTGTTTTTT. Drawing the rest from reference TRBV11-2 and TRBJ1-4, the complete variable domain is EAGVAQSPRYKIIEKRQSVAFWCNPISGHATLYWYQQILGQGPKLLIQFQNNGVVDDSQLPKDRFSAERLKGVDSTLKIQPAKLEDSAVYLCATARRRNEKLFFGSGTQLSVL.

The CDR3 bases are TGCGCCAGCAGCGTTCAAGGGGATAACACCGGGGAGCTGTTTTTT. It yields the protein CASSVQGDNTGELFF. The chain has TRBV4-3 and TRBJ2-2; D is perhaps TRBD1 (5 bases). V lost 5 bases and J lost 2, with 12 bases in between. The germline gives CDR1 LGHNA, CDR2 YSLEER. The CDR3 is 15 amino acids.

This chain joins TRBV7-9 and TRBJ1-6; 9 bases fit TRBD1. The CDR3 is made up of 16 amino acids. With V trimmed by 5 bases and J by 5 bases, 7 bases remained unmatched. Germline lookup yields CDR1 SEHNR and CDR2 FQNEAQ (reference sequence). The CDR3 nucleotides read TGTGCCAGCAGCCCCGGCGGACAGGGGAATAATTCACCCCTCCACTTT. This sequence encodes CASSPGGQGNNSPLHF.

The rearrangement uses TRBV5-5 and TRBJ2-7; 9 bases map to TRBD1. V shed 4 bases and J 2 bases; nucleotides not matched to a gene: 7. The CDR3 is 15 amino acids. Germline V gene data show CDR1 as SGHKS and CDR2 as YYEKEE (reference sequence). CDR3 sequence reads: CASSTAGTGPYEQYF. CDR3 DNA sequence: TGTGCCAGCAGCACGGCCGGGACAGGGCCCTACGAGCAGTACTTC.

The J gene is TRBJ2-2, the V gene TRBV24-1, with D perhaps TRBD1 (5 bases). Germline-derived CDR1 and CDR2 are KGHDR and SFDVKD. V was pared by 2 bases and J by 3 bases, with 9 bases between. The CDR3 length is 15 residues. CDR3 sequence reads: CATSDWGRDTGELFF. CDR3 nucleotides: TGTGCCACCAGTGATTGGGGCAGGGACACCGGGGAGCTGTTTTTT.